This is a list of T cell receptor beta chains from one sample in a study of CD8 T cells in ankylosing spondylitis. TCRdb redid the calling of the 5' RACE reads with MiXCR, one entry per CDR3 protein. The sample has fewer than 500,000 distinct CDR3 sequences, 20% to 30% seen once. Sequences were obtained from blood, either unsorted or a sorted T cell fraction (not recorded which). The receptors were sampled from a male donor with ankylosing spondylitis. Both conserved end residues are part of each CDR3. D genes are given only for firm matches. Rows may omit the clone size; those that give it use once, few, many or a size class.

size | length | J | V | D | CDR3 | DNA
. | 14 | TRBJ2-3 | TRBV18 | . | CASTFGRSTDTQYF | TGTGCCAGCACCTTCGGGCGGAGCACAGATACGCAGTATTTT
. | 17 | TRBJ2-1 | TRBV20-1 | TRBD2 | CSARGTSGGGRYNEQFF | TGCAGTGCTAGAGGGACTAGCGGGGGGGGCCGGTACAATGAGCAGTTCTTC
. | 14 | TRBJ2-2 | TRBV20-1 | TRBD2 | CSAPTSGNTGELFF | TGCAGTGCGCCGACTAGCGGTAATACCGGGGAGCTGTTTTTT
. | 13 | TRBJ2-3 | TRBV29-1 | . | CSVVEDAPDTQYF | TGCAGCGTTGTGGAAGACGCCCCAGATACGCAGTATTTT
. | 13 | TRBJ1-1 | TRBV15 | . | CATSRGTDTEAFF | TGTGCCACCAGCAGAGGAACCGACACTGAAGCTTTCTTT
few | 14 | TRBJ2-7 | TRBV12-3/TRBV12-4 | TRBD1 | CASSLSGQSYEQYF | TGTGCCAGCAGTTTGTCGGGACAGTCCTACGAGCAGTACTTC
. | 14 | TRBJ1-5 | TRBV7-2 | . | CASSWGSSNQPQHF | TGTGCCAGCAGCTGGGGTAGTAGCAATCAGCCCCAGCATTTT
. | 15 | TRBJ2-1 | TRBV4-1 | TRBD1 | CASSQQDRDWNEQFF | TGCGCCAGCAGCCAGCAGGACAGGGACTGGAATGAGCAGTTCTTC
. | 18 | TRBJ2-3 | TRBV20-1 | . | CSARGSSASDTTADTQYF | TGCAGTGCTAGAGGTAGTTCAGCTAGCGACACAACTGCAGATACGCAGTATTTT
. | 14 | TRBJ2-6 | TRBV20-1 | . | CSARSGVGANVLTF | TGCAGTGCTAGGTCGGGGGTCGGGGCCAACGTCCTGACTTTC
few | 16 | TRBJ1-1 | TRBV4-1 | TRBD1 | CASSQGETGGSVEAFF | TGCGCCAGCAGCCAAGGAGAGACAGGGGGCAGCGTTGAAGCTTTCTTT
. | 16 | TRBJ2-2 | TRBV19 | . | CATKPGGRTNTGELFF | TGTGCCACCAAGCCTGGCGGTCGTACGAACACCGGGGAGCTGTTTTTT
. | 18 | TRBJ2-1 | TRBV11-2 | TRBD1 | CASSLGQGARGAYNEQFF | TGTGCCAGCAGCTTAGGACAGGGGGCCCGGGGCGCCTACAATGAGCAGTTCTTC
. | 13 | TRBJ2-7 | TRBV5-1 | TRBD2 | CASSWGLVAEQYF | TGCGCCAGCAGTTGGGGACTAGTAGCCGAGCAGTACTTC
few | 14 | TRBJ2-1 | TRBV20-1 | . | CSARIGYNYNEQFF | TGCAGTGCTAGAATAGGGTATAACTACAATGAGCAGTTCTTC
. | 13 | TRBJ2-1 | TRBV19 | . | CASSARSGDEQFF | TGTGCCAGTAGTGCCAGATCCGGTGATGAGCAGTTCTTC
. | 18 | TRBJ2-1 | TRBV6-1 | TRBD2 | CASRLTSLAGRSYNEQFF | TGTGCCAGCAGACTGACTTCTTTAGCGGGAAGGTCCTACAATGAGCAGTTCTTC
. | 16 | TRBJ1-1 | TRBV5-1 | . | CASSRQGSGWDTEAFF | TGCGCCAGCTCCCGTCAAGGATCCGGGTGGGACACTGAAGCTTTCTTT
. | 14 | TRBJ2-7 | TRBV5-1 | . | CASSLEAPLDEQYF | TGCGCCAGCAGCTTGGAAGCCCCATTGGACGAGCAGTACTTC